The T cell receptor beta chain under discussion was sequenced for a study of blood T cell repertoires in COVID-19. Study-wide background: COVID-19 samples from acute and convalescent phases originated in the United States, Italy and Spain.

The study drew participants aged about 18 to 89 years from fewer than 30 US areas. Germline lookup yields CDR1 MGHRA and CDR2 YSYEKL. The CDR3 totals 16 residues. With 1 base removed from V and 6 bases from J, the gap between germline ends came to 18 bases. The protocol was immunoSEQ multiplex PCR, while the TCRdb copy is restricted to in-frame clones and leaves out a portion. The table includes more than 400,000 clones, approximately 90% detected once. The J gene is TRBJ1-2, the V gene TRBV4-1; D remains unclear. Material: PBMCs or T cells enriched from blood (not recorded which). The source is a woman between 18 and 29 years old who had recovered from COVID-19. The CDR3 region is CASSQAPRGRKDGYTF. The CDR3 coding sequence is TGCGCCAGCAGCCAAGCGCCTCGTGGGCGAAAGGATGGCTACACCTTC.